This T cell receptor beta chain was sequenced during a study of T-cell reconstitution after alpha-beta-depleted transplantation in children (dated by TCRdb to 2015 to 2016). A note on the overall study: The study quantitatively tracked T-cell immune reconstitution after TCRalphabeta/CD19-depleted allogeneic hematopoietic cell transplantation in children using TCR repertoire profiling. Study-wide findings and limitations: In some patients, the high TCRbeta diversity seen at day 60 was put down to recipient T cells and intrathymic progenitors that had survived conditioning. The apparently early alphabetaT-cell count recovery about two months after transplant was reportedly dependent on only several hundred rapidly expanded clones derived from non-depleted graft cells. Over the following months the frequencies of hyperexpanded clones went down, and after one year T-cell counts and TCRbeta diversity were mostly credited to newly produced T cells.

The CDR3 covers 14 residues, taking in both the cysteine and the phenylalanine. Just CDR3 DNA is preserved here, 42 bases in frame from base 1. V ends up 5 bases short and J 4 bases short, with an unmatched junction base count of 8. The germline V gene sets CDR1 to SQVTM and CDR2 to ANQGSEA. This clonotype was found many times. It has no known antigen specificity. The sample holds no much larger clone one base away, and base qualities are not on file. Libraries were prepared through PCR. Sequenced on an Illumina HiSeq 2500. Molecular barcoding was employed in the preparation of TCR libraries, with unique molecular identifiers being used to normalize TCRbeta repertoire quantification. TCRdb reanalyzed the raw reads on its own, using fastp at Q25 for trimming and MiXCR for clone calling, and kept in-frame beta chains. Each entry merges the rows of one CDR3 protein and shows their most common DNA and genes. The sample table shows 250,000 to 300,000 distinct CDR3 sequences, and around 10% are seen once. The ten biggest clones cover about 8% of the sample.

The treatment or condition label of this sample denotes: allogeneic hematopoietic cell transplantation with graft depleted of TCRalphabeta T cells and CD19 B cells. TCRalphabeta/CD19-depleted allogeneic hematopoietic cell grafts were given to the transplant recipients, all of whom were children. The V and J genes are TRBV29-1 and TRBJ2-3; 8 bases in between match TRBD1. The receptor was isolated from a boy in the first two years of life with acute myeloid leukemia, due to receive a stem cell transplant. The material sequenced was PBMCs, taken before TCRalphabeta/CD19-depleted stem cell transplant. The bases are TGCAGCGTTCCTTTGACAGGGGTGGCAGATACGCAGTATTTT. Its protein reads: CSVPLTGVADTQYF.